The sequence of this T cell receptor (beta chain) was determined in a study of human T cells and chemical hapten exposure (dated by TCRdb to the early 2020s). The study in broad terms: For sensitization, 2% DPC in acetone was applied to a 2 cm by 2 cm area of upper inner arm skin. Weekly therapeutic DPC doses were additionally applied to the scalp of patients throughout the roughly 25-week study period. Peripheral blood TCR repertoire changes were tracked in vivo in alopecia patients during primary and secondary sensitization to the hapten diphenylcyclopropenone (DPC). Libraries were pooled for sequencing, and per-sample TCR yields varied mainly because of small differences in library volumes within the pool. Alopecia areata with under or over 50% scalp involvement, alopecia totalis and alopecia universalis were represented in the patient cohort, which was mostly female. Patch testing was done on the upper back using Finn chambers containing 0.01% DPC, and results were scored after 6 days according to International Contact Dermatitis Research Group standards. Blood samples were taken from patients before sensitization (week 0) and at 2, 6 and about 24 weeks after DPC sensitization. Under 30 alopecia patients gave blood for TCR sequencing at one to four time points (pre-sensitization, 2, 6 and 24 weeks).

The sample's time point, from its label and the paper: pre-sensitization, week 0. The meaning of the sample's treatment or condition label: therapeutic diphenylcyclopropenone sensitization with weekly scalp DPC. At every patch-test visit, the blood draw took place before the patch test was put on. To be eligible, patients had to be aged 18 to 70, diagnosed with alopecia and judged suitable for DPC therapy, while pregnant patients were excluded. Unfractionated whole blood was collected in Tempus Blood RNA tubes, and total RNA was extracted from that blood. Study-wide findings and limitations: After repeated subsampling, the strength of the expansion versus patch-test correlation and the threshold at which it became significant changed. Alopecia, a presumed autoimmune disease, was present in all patients, so the immune response of the patients might differ from that of healthy individuals. Patch test score correlated positively with the number of PT1 expanded TCRs, reaching significance at thresholds 8, 16 and 32 but not at 4. Expanded TCRs formed significantly more large CDR3 similarity clusters than pre-sensitization or healthy control sets, consistent with antigen-driven responses. No change with DPC sensitization was found in the number of TCRs above 1 in 1000 frequency, and no evidence of global repertoire structure alterations was found.

This clonotype was seen at least ten times. Its specific antigen is unknown. No much larger clone exists at a distance of one base, and base qualities are not known. The method behind the library was RACE. Sequenced using a NextSeq 500. During library preparation, unique molecular identifiers were attached to individual cDNA molecules so that TCRs could be counted in a quantitative, reproducible way. From each blood RNA sample, both TCR alpha and TCR beta chains were sequenced. In the paper's pipeline: Samples had a median of 95,638 TCRs, with a range from 23,224 to 690,600. V, J and CDR3 annotation of the TCR reads was carried out using the Decombinator software suite. Every sample was subsampled to the same number of TCRs (28,000) for the PS versus PT1 abundance plots. TCRs were defined as expanded if absent before sensitization and observed at least eight times at the 2-week time point. The raw public data were reprocessed by TCRdb itself: fastp quality trimming at Q25, MiXCR clonotype calling, in-frame beta chains only. Rows are unified per CDR3 protein, each entry keeping the most common DNA and genes. These V and J calls originate from TCRdb's pipeline instead of the authors' own analysis. In this sample the table shows roughly 380,000 distinct CDR3 sequences, 4% to 6% of which occur a single time. The top ten clones comprise 2.6% of the sample.

V lost 0 bases and J lost 2 bases, and the count of bases not matched to a germline gene is 2. The CDR3 has 18 amino acids, counting the end cysteine and phenylalanine. Only the CDR3 region is kept as DNA, spanning 54 bases read in frame from base 1. CDR1 and CDR2 (LGHDT, YNNKEL) derive from the germline V gene (reference sequence). The rearrangement combines TRBV3-1 with TRBJ2-6; 12 junctional bases match TRBD1. The clonotype was recovered from a woman in her 50s with alopecia areata. Some clones in this sample may be carry-over from other donors' samples. The specimen comprised whole blood, sampled in connection with sensitization to the hapten diphenylcyclopropenone (DPC). CDR3 reads: CASSQDRDRGPGANVLTF. The sequenced DNA: TGTGCCAGCAGCCAAGATAGGGACAGGGGGCCTGGGGCCAACGTCCTGACTTTC.